This T cell receptor beta chain appears in the sequencing data of a study of blood T cell repertoires in COVID-19. Study at large: Italy, Spain and the United States were the sources of the convalescent and acute COVID-19 samples. T cells, B-cell-depleted T cells, or PBMCs provided the cDNA or gDNA that served as material.

With 2 bases removed from V and 3 bases from J, the gap between germline ends came to 17 bases. CDR1 is MNHNS and CDR2 is SASEGT in the germline V gene. The CDR3 runs 16 residues. The authors' processing: Reference gene primer amplification yielded estimated nucleated cell counts. The assay was immunoSEQ multiplex PCR, and TCRdb's table has in-frame clones only and misses some. Clone size and the V and J calls come from that table; the DNA yielded D and trimming. Of 180,000 or so clones listed, around 87% are singletons. What was sequenced was peripheral blood. V is TRBV6-1 and J is TRBJ2-7; D might be TRBD1 (5 bases). This sequence originates from a man aged 35-49 years with active or convalescent COVID-19. CDR3 loop: CASSEWGQGMRYEQYF. In DNA, the CDR3 is TGTGCCAGCAGTGAATGGGGTCAGGGAATGCGCTACGAGCAGTACTTC.